Listed below are T cell receptor beta chains from one sample, sequenced in a study of shared clonotypes between healthy human individuals. Profiling relied on immunoSEQ multiplex PCR, and the TCRdb table lists in-frame clones only, not all of them. The sample gives about 680,000 clones, around 73% of which show up once; more than 1.5% is in the top ten. Specimen: memory CD4+ T cells sorted from blood. The receptors originated from a woman in her twenties or thirties in good health. Both conserved end residues are part of each CDR3. The order of the fields is CDR3 length, clone size, J gene, D gene, V gene, CDR3 protein, CDR3 DNA. D genes are given only for firm matches. The size entry is marked missing in some rows and otherwise reads once, few, many or a size class.

len: 16; abundance: -; j_gene: TRBJ2-7; d_gene: TRBD2; v_gene: TRBV27; CDR3aa: CASSYIPGVAGIEQYF; CDR3nt: TGTGCCAGCAGTTACATCCCCGGGGTAGCGGGAATCGAGCAGTACTTC
len: 16; abundance: -; j_gene: TRBJ1-3; d_gene: -; v_gene: TRBV5-1; CDR3aa: CASSRTGIDSGNTIYF; CDR3nt: TGCGCCAGCAGCCGAACAGGGATCGACTCTGGAAACACCATATATTTT
len: 15; abundance: -; j_gene: TRBJ2-7; d_gene: TRBD1; v_gene: TRBV28; CDR3aa: CASSPPDRSDDEQYF; CDR3nt: TGTGCCAGCAGCCCCCCGGACAGGAGCGACGACGAGCAGTACTTC
len: 15; abundance: -; j_gene: TRBJ2-2; d_gene: -; v_gene: TRBV7-9; CDR3aa: CASSSWGRGTGELFF; CDR3nt: TGTGCCAGCAGCTCTTGGGGTAGAGGCACCGGGGAGCTGTTTTTT
len: 13; abundance: -; j_gene: TRBJ2-7; d_gene: -; v_gene: TRBV5-1; CDR3aa: CASSYSGSYEQYF; CDR3nt: TGCGCCAGCAGCTACTCAGGGTCTTACGAGCAGTACTTC
len: 17; abundance: -; j_gene: TRBJ2-5; d_gene: -; v_gene: TRBV7-3; CDR3aa: CASSPPSDPPGKETQYF; CDR3nt: TGTGCCAGCAGCCCCCCTAGCGACCCGCCTGGTAAAGAGACCCAGTACTTC
len: 15; abundance: few; j_gene: TRBJ2-7; d_gene: TRBD2; v_gene: TRBV5-6; CDR3aa: CASSFSGKPPYEQYF; CDR3nt: TGTGCCAGCAGCTTCAGCGGGAAACCCCCCTACGAGCAGTACTTC
len: 13; abundance: -; j_gene: TRBJ1-2; d_gene: TRBD1; v_gene: TRBV2; CDR3aa: CASSAGTGYGYTF; CDR3nt: TGTGCCAGCAGCGCAGGGACAGGATATGGCTACACCTTC
len: 13; abundance: -; j_gene: TRBJ1-2; d_gene: -; v_gene: TRBV7-9; CDR3aa: CASSLADNYGYTF; CDR3nt: TGTGCCAGCAGCCTGGCCGACAACTATGGCTACACCTTC
len: 15; abundance: -; j_gene: TRBJ1-2; d_gene: TRBD1; v_gene: TRBV28; CDR3aa: CASSLGGQGSYGYTF; CDR3nt: TGTGCCAGCAGTTTAGGTGGACAGGGTTCCTATGGCTACACCTTC
len: 15; abundance: once; j_gene: TRBJ2-7; d_gene: TRBD2; v_gene: TRBV7-9; CDR3aa: CASSSPGLADYEQYF; CDR3nt: TGTGCCAGCAGCTCCCCGGGACTAGCGGATTACGAGCAGTACTTC
len: 14; abundance: -; j_gene: TRBJ1-2; d_gene: -; v_gene: TRBV9; CDR3aa: CASSPKGRSYPYTF; CDR3nt: TGTGCCAGCAGCCCCAAGGGGCGCAGCTACCCCTACACCTTC
len: 15; abundance: -; j_gene: TRBJ2-3; d_gene: -; v_gene: TRBV6-1; CDR3aa: CASIRRTAGTDTQYF; CDR3nt: TGTGCCAGCATAAGGAGGACAGCAGGCACAGATACGCAGTATTTT
len: 15; abundance: few; j_gene: TRBJ1-5; d_gene: -; v_gene: TRBV19; CDR3aa: CASKEAAWGNQPQHF; CDR3nt: TGTGCCAGTAAGGAGGCAGCTTGGGGCAATCAGCCCCAGCATTTT
len: 15; abundance: -; j_gene: TRBJ2-3; d_gene: TRBD1; v_gene: TRBV11-3; CDR3aa: CASTETGVATDTQYF; CDR3nt: TGTGCCAGCACGGAAACAGGGGTAGCCACAGATACGCAGTATTTT
len: 14; abundance: -; j_gene: TRBJ2-1; d_gene: -; v_gene: TRBV5-1; CDR3aa: CASSLDPTPDEQFF; CDR3nt: TGCGCCAGCAGCTTGGACCCGACACCCGATGAGCAGTTCTTC
len: 14; abundance: -; j_gene: TRBJ2-1; d_gene: TRBD2; v_gene: TRBV7-9; CDR3aa: CASTIRLAGGEQFF; CDR3nt: TGTGCCAGCACCATTCGACTAGCGGGAGGTGAGCAGTTCTTC
len: 15; abundance: -; j_gene: TRBJ2-7; d_gene: -; v_gene: TRBV7-2; CDR3aa: CASSWSSGANYEQYF; CDR3nt: TGTGCCAGCAGCTGGTCTTCAGGGGCCAACTACGAGCAGTACTTC
len: 12; abundance: -; j_gene: TRBJ1-2; d_gene: -; v_gene: TRBV6-6; CDR3aa: CASSRTGGGYTF; CDR3nt: TGTGCCAGCAGTCGGACCGGAGGGGGCTACACCTTC
len: 15; abundance: -; j_gene: TRBJ2-3; d_gene: TRBD1; v_gene: TRBV27; CDR3aa: CASRIRGLRPDTQYF; CDR3nt: TGTGCCAGCAGGATTAGGGGGCTTCGGCCAGATACGCAGTATTTT
len: 17; abundance: few; j_gene: TRBJ2-2; d_gene: TRBD2; v_gene: TRBV5-1; CDR3aa: CASRSVAGGPRDRELFF; CDR3nt: TGCGCCAGCAGATCGGTAGCGGGAGGGCCTCGGGACCGGGAGCTGTTTTTT
len: 14; abundance: many; j_gene: TRBJ1-2; d_gene: -; v_gene: TRBV5-1; CDR3aa: CASSAAGLDYGYTF; CDR3nt: TGCGCCAGCAGCGCCGCAGGGCTCGACTATGGCTACACCTTC
len: 14; abundance: many; j_gene: TRBJ1-1; d_gene: -; v_gene: TRBV2; CDR3aa: CASSEQGTNTEAFF; CDR3nt: TGTGCCAGCAGTGAGCAGGGGACGAACACTGAAGCTTTCTTT
len: 17; abundance: -; j_gene: TRBJ2-3; d_gene: -; v_gene: TRBV6-1; CDR3aa: CASSERPSGGSTDTQYF; CDR3nt: TGTGCCAGCAGTGAAAGGCCTTCCGGGGGTAGCACAGATACGCAGTATTTT
len: 15; abundance: -; j_gene: TRBJ1-1; d_gene: -; v_gene: TRBV4-1; CDR3aa: CASSQAKRREFEAFF; CDR3nt: TGCGCCAGCAGCCAAGCAAAGCGGAGGGAGTTTGAAGCTTTCTTT
len: 16; abundance: -; j_gene: TRBJ1-2; d_gene: TRBD1; v_gene: TRBV4-1; CDR3aa: CASSRVATGINYGYTF; CDR3nt: TGCGCCAGCAGCCGAGTTGCGACAGGGATCAACTATGGCTACACCTTC
len: 15; abundance: -; j_gene: TRBJ1-1; d_gene: TRBD1; v_gene: TRBV28; CDR3aa: CASSLVVEGATEAFF; CDR3nt: TGTGCCAGCAGTTTAGTTGTTGAGGGGGCCACTGAAGCTTTCTTT
len: 15; abundance: -; j_gene: TRBJ1-4; d_gene: -; v_gene: TRBV18; CDR3aa: CASSKGRLENEKLFF; CDR3nt: TGTGCCAGCTCCAAGGGACGGTTGGAGAATGAAAAACTGTTTTTT
len: 11; abundance: -; j_gene: TRBJ2-3; d_gene: -; v_gene: TRBV11-2; CDR3aa: CASTLGYTQYF; CDR3nt: TGTGCCAGCACCCTCGGGTATACGCAGTATTTT
len: 13; abundance: once; j_gene: TRBJ2-1; d_gene: -; v_gene: TRBV25-1; CDR3aa: CASQGTGYNEQFF; CDR3nt: TGTGCCAGCCAAGGGACGGGGTACAATGAGCAGTTCTTC
len: 12; abundance: once; j_gene: TRBJ1-5; d_gene: -; v_gene: TRBV6-1; CDR3aa: CASARSNQPQHF; CDR3nt: TGTGCCAGTGCAAGGTCAAATCAGCCCCAGCATTTT
len: 11; abundance: -; j_gene: TRBJ2-7; d_gene: -; v_gene: TRBV9; CDR3aa: CASSPTYGQYF; CDR3nt: TGTGCCAGCAGCCCCACGTATGGGCAGTACTTC
len: 18; abundance: -; j_gene: TRBJ1-5; d_gene: -; v_gene: TRBV21-1; CDR3aa: CASSTVLIGFRRNQPQHF; CDR3nt: TGTGCCAGCAGCACAGTCTTGATCGGTTTCAGAAGGAATCAGCCCCAGCATTTT
len: 15; abundance: -; j_gene: TRBJ2-7; d_gene: -; v_gene: TRBV28; CDR3aa: CASSSPTPSSYEQYF; CDR3nt: TGTGCCAGCAGTTCCCCGACCCCCAGCTCCTACGAGCAGTACTTC
len: 13; abundance: -; j_gene: TRBJ1-5; d_gene: -; v_gene: TRBV18; CDR3aa: CASSPGSNQPQHF; CDR3nt: TGTGCCAGCTCACCCGGGAGCAATCAGCCCCAGCATTTT
len: 16; abundance: -; j_gene: TRBJ2-3; d_gene: -; v_gene: TRBV18; CDR3aa: CASSTLSGLRTDTQYF; CDR3nt: TGTGCCAGCTCGACCCTATCAGGCCTCAGAACAGATACGCAGTATTTT
len: 14; abundance: -; j_gene: TRBJ2-5; d_gene: TRBD2; v_gene: TRBV28; CDR3aa: CASSPSLAGETQYF; CDR3nt: TGTGCCAGCAGTCCCTCCCTAGCGGGAGAGACCCAGTACTTC
len: 18; abundance: -; j_gene: TRBJ2-5; d_gene: TRBD1; v_gene: TRBV2; CDR3aa: CASSATWTGLDRGETQYF; CDR3nt: TGTGCCAGCAGTGCAACCTGGACAGGTTTGGATCGCGGCGAGACCCAGTACTTC
len: 13; abundance: -; j_gene: TRBJ1-1; d_gene: TRBD1; v_gene: TRBV6-4; CDR3aa: CASSAKQGTEAFF; CDR3nt: TGTGCCAGCAGTGCAAAACAGGGGACTGAAGCTTTCTTT
len: 16; abundance: few; j_gene: TRBJ2-5; d_gene: TRBD1; v_gene: TRBV5-4; CDR3aa: CASSLSMGTGKETQYF; CDR3nt: TGTGCCAGCAGCTTGTCTATGGGGACAGGCAAGGAGACCCAGTACTTC